A single T cell receptor beta chain is shown here with its context. Its antigen remains unidentified. Each donor was a healthy Caucasian. TCRdb reprocessed the 5' RACE reads with MiXCR, giving one entry per CDR3 protein. This sample has about 240,000 distinct CDR3 sequences, with more than 9.5% found just once. The germline V gene encodes CDR1 MDHEN and CDR2 SYDVKM. The CDR3 has 15 amino acids. Deletions cut 2 bases from V and 3 bases from J, with 14 bases between. The source of the sample is a study of identical twins. Points from the study as a whole: The abundant beta clonotypes from cord blood had fewer insertions, and memory repertoires had none of this. Out-of-frame alpha sequences shared by twins were enriched for low generation probability.

These records were also assigned to another study, of yellow fever vaccine responses in identical twins.

This chain joins TRBV28 and TRBJ2-7, with TRBD2 as a possible D gene (6 bases). The source of this sequence is a woman aged 18-29 years in good health. The sequenced sample was memory (CD45RO+) T cells sorted from blood. Here the CDR3 DNA reads TGTGCCAGCAGTTTAGAGCGGGTGGGGGTCTACGAGCAGTACTTC. Translating it yields CASSLERVGVYEQYF.